Listed below are T cell receptor beta chains from one sample, sequenced in a study of PD-1 blockade in classical Hodgkin lymphoma. TCRdb's copy holds only in-frame clones and misses some; the assay was immunoSEQ multiplex PCR. Of over 60,000 clones in the sample, 85% to 95% were seen once. Sequencing was done on a sample of peripheral blood mononuclear cells (PBMCs). The receptors were gathered from a human donor with classical Hodgkin lymphoma. CDR3s include the opening cysteine and the closing phenylalanine or tryptophan. Fields, in order: V gene, J gene, clone size, D gene, CDR3 DNA, CDR3 protein. A D gene is named only where the DNA matches it firmly. Size values are once, few and many counts, or a class for expanded clones, and some rows have none.

TRBV15,TRBJ2-2,-,-,TGTGCCACCAGCAGAGGGGGCGGGAACGGGGAGCTGTTTTTT,CATSRGGGNGELFF
TRBV11-2,TRBJ2-1,-,TRBD2,TGTGCCAGCAGCCCCCTCACGGGGGGGCCCCATGAGCAGTTCTTC,CASSPLTGGPHEQFF
TRBV4-3,TRBJ2-4,-,-,TGCGCCAGCAGCCACCGCACGGGGGAGATAGCCAAAAACATTCAGTACTTC,CASSHRTGEIAKNIQYF
TRBV19,TRBJ1-6,-,TRBD1,TGTGCCAGTAGTCTTACAGGGGGTAATTCACCCCTCCACTTT,CASSLTGGNSPLHF
TRBV10-1,TRBJ2-3,-,TRBD2,TGCGCCAGCAGTTTAGCGGGCGCTAGCACAGATACGCAGTATTTT,CASSLAGASTDTQYF
TRBV6-1,TRBJ2-1,-,-,TGTGCCAGCAGTCCTCAAGGTGACGGGACCCTGAAGCAGTTCTTC,CASSPQGDGTLKQFF
TRBV20-1,TRBJ1-1,-,-,TGCAGTGCCACCGGGACCACTGAAGCTTTCTTT,CSATGTTEAFF
TRBV7-9,TRBJ1-1,-,-,TGTGCCAGCAGCTTGACCACAGGGAAACTTACTGAAGCTTTCTTT,CASSLTTGKLTEAFF
TRBV7-9,TRBJ1-6,-,-,TGTGCCAGCAGCTTAAACTCAGAGCCCCTCCACTTT,CASSLNSEPLHF
TRBV18,TRBJ1-1,-,-,TGTGCCAGCTCACCACTAGGGAGGGACACTGAAGCTTTCTTT,CASSPLGRDTEAFF
TRBV27,TRBJ2-7,few,TRBD1,TGTGCCAGCAGTCGCGCAGGGACAGGGGCGGTCCACGAGCAGTACTTC,CASSRAGTGAVHEQYF
TRBV6-5,TRBJ2-7,-,-,TGTGCCACCAACGGGCCGGGCAGAGTCTACGAGCAGTACTTC,CATNGPGRVYEQYF
TRBV28,TRBJ1-2,-,-,TGTGCCAGCAGTTCCCGGTTGCTCGGCTACACCTTC,CASSSRLLGYTF
TRBV28,TRBJ2-7,-,TRBD2,TGTGCCAGCAGTTCCCCCGGGGGGTTCTACGAGCAGTACTTC,CASSSPGGFYEQYF
TRBV2,TRBJ2-2,once,-,TGTGCCAGCACCAGGACTCCTAACACCGGGGAGCTGTTTTTT,CASTRTPNTGELFF
TRBV28,TRBJ2-7,-,-,TGTGCCAGCAGTTTAGGGGTAGGGTCCGGTAACGAGCAGTACTTC,CASSLGVGSGNEQYF
TRBV7-9,TRBJ2-1,-,-,TGTGCCAGCAGCTCGGACAGCACGGCATACAATGAGCAGTTCTTC,CASSSDSTAYNEQFF
TRBV6-1,TRBJ1-1,-,-,TGTGCCAGCAGTGGACAGGAGAACACTGAAGCTTTCTTT,CASSGQENTEAFF